This passage covers 2 T cell receptor beta chains from one sample sequenced in a study of T cell repertoires in cytomegalovirus infection. TCRdb analysed the reads with MiXCR anew, one entry per CDR3 protein. The sample yields some 800,000 distinct CDR3 sequences, less than 35% seen once. No cognate antigen is known for these TCRs. Sequenced material: cultured CD8+ T cells from PBMCs, taken from culture after CMV antigen stimulation. Every receptor here comes from a human donor in good health (CMV status not recorded). Some clones in this sample may be carry-over from other donors' samples.

Remarks on this clonotype: This may arise from a read error, as a much more abundant clone is one base away. The chain links TRBV12-3 or TRBV12-4 to TRBJ1-1, with unresolved D. The CDR3 is made up of 13 amino acids. Deletions cut 5 bases from V and 6 bases from J, with 13 bases between. The CDR3 spells CASSAPRVAEAFF. CDR3 nucleotide sequence: TGTGCCAGCAGTGCGCCAAGGGTAGCTGAAGCTTTCTTT.

In this sample, this clonotype turned up a few times. This chain connects TRBV10-3 to TRBJ1-4, with no clear D. The CDR3 loop spans 13 amino acids. Germline CDR1 reads ENHRY; CDR2 reads SYGVKD. V shed 10 bases and J shed 0 bases, with 9 bases lying between them. The CDR3 sequence: CATRHTTNEKLFF. CDR3 DNA sequence: TGTGCCACCCGACACACAACTAATGAAAAACTGTTTTTT.